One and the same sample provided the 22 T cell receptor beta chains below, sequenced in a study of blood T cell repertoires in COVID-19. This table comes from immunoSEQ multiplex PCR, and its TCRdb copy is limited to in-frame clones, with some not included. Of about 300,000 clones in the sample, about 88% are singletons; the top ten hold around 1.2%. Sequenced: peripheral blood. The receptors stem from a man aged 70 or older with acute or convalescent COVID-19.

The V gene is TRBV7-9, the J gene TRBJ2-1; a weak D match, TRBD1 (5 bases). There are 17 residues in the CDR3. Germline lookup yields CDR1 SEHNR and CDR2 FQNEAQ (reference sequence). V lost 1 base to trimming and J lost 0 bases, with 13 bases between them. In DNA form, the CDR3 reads TGTGCCAGCAGCTTAGGTTCAGGGCGAGGCTCCTACAATGAGCAGTTCTTC. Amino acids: CASSLGSGRGSYNEQFF. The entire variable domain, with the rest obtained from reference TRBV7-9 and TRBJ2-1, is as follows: DTGVSQNPRHKITKRGQNVTFRCDPISEHNRLYWYRQTLGQGPEFLTYFQNEAQLEKSRLLSDRFSAERPKGSFSTLEIQRTEQGDSAMYLCASSLGSGRGSYNEQFFGPGTRLTVL.

The CDR3 sequence: CASSPRDRVYEQYF. As DNA, the CDR3 is TGTGCCAGCAGCCCACGGGACAGGGTCTACGAGCAGTACTTC. The chain links TRBV7-2 to TRBJ2-7; 9 bases line up with TRBD1. V was pared by 5 bases and J by 3 bases, with 5 bases of the junction left unmatched. The CDR3 consists of 14 residues. CDR1 is SGHTA, CDR2 FQGNSA, per germline.

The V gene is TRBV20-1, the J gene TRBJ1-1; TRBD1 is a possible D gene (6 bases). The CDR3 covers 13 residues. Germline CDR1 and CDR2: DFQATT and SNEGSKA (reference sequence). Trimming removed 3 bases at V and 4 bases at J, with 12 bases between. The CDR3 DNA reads TGCAGTGCTAGTCAGGGGTCGAGCACTGAAGCTTTCTTT. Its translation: CSASQGSSTEAFF.

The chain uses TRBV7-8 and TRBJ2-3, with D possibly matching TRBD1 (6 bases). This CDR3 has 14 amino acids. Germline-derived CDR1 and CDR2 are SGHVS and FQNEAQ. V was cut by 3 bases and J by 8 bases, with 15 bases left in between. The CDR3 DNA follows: TGTGCCAGCAGCTTGGCAGGGGCGGCAGGTACGCAGTATTTT. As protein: CASSLAGAAGTQYF.

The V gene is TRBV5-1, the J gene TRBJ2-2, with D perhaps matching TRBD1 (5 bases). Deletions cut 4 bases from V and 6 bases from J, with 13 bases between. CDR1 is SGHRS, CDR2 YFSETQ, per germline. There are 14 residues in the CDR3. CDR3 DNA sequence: TGCGCCAGCAGCACTGCGCAGGGTGCCGGGGAGCTGTTTTTT. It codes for CASSTAQGAGELFF.

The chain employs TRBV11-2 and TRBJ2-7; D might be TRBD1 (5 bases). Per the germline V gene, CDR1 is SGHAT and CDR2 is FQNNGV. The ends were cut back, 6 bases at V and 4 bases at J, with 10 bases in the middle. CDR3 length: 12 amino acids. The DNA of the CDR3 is TGTGCCAGCAGTCTACAGGTTTACGAGCAGTACTTC. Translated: CASSLQVYEQYF.

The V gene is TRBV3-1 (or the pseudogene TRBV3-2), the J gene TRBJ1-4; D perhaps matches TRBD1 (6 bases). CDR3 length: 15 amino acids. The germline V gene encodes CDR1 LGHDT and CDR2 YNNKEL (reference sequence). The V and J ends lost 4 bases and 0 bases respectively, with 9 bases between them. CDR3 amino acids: CASSRQGSTNEKLFF. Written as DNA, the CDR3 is TGTGCCAGCAGCCGCCAGGGGTCAACTAATGAAAAACTGTTTTTT.

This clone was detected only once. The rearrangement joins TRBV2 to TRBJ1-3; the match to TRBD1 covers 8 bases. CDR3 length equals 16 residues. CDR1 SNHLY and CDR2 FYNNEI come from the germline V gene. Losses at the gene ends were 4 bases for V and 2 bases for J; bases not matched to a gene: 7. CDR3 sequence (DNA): TGTGCCAGCAGTGCCTACAGGGGGTCCACTGGAAACACCATATATTTT. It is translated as CASSAYRGSTGNTIYF.

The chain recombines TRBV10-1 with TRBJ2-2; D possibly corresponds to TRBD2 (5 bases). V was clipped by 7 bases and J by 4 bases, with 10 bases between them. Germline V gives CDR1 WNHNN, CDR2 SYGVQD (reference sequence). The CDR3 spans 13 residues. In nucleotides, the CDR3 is TGCGCCAGCAAAGAGGGCCTCACCGGGGAGCTGTTTTTT. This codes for CASKEGLTGELFF.

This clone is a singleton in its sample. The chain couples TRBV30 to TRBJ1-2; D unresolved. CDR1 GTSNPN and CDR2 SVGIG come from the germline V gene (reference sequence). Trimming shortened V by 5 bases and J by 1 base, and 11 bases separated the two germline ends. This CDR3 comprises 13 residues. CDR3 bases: TGTGCCTGGGTCGAGACTTTTAACTATGGCTACACCTTC. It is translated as CAWVETFNYGYTF.

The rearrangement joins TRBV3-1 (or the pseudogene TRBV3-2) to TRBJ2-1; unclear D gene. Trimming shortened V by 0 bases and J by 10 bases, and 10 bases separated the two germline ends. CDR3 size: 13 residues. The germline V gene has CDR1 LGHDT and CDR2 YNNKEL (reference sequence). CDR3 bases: TGTGCCAGCAGCCAAGATCTAACGAGCGAGCAGTTCTTC. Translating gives CASSQDLTSEQFF.

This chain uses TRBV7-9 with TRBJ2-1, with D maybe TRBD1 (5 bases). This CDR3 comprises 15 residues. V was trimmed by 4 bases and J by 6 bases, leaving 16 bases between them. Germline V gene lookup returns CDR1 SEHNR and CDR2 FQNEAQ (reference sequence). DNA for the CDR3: TGTGCCAGCAGCTCCGGCAGGGCAAGGGCCAATGAGCAGTTCTTC. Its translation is CASSSGRARANEQFF.

CDR3 in DNA: TGCGCCAGCAGTGATGGAAGACAGACTCTTATTGAAAAACTGTTTTTT. This encodes CASSDGRQTLIEKLFF. V usage is TRBV10-2 and J usage is TRBJ1-4; maybe TRBD1 (5 bases). Trimming shortened V by 3 bases and J by 7 bases, and 18 bases separated the two germline ends. The CDR3 consists of 16 residues. Germline values: CDR1 WSHSY, CDR2 SAAADI.

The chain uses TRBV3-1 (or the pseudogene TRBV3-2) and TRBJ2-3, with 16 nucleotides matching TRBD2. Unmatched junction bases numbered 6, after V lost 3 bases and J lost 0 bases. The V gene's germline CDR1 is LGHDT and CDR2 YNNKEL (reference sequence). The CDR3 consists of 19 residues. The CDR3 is CASSHRGLAGGVSTDTQYF. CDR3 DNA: TGTGCCAGCAGCCACCGGGGACTAGCGGGGGGGGTTAGCACAGATACGCAGTATTTT.

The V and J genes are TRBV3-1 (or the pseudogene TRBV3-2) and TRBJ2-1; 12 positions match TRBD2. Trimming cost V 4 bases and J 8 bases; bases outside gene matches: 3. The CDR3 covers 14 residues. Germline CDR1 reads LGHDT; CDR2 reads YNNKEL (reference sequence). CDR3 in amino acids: CASSLTSGGYEQFF. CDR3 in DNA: TGTGCCAGCAGCCTGACTAGCGGGGGCTATGAGCAGTTCTTC.

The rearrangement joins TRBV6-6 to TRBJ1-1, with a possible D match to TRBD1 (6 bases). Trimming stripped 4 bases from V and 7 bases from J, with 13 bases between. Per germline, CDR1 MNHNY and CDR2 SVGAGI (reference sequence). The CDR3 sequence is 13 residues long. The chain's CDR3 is CASSSQGGVEAFF. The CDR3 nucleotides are TGTGCCAGCAGTTCACAGGGTGGGGTTGAAGCTTTCTTT.

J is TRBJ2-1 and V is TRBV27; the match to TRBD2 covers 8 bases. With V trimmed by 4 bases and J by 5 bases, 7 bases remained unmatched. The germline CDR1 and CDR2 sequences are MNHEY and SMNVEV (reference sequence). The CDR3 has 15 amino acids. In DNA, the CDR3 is TGTGCCAGCAGTTCATTAGCGGGGCATAACAATGAGCAGTTCTTC. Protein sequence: CASSSLAGHNNEQFF.

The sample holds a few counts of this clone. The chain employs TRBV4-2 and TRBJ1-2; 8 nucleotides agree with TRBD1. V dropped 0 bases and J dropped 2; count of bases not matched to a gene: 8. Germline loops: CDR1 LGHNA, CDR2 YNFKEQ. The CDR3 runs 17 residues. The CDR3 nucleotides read TGTGCCAGCAGCCAAGAGGTTAGGCAGGGGGCAAACTATGGCTACACCTTC. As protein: CASSQEVRQGANYGYTF.

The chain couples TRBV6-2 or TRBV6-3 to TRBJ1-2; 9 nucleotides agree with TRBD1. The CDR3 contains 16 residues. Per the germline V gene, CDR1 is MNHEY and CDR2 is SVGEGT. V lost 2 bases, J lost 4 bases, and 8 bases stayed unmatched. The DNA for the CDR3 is TGTGCCAGCAGTTACCCAACAGGGGGCGTCGGCTATGGCTACACCTTC. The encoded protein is CASSYPTGGVGYGYTF.

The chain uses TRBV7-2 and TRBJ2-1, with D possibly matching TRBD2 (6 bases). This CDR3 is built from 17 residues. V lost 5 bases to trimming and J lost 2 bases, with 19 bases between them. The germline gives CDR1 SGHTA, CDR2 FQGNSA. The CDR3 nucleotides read TGTGCCAGCAGCCCAACGGGACTTCCTGGCCCCTACAATGAGCAGTTCTTC. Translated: CASSPTGLPGPYNEQFF.

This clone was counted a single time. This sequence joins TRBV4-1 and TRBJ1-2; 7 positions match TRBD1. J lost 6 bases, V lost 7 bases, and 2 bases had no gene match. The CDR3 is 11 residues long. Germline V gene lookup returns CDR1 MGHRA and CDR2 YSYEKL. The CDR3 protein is CASNDRDGYTF. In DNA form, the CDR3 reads TGCGCCAGCAATGACAGGGATGGCTACACCTTC.

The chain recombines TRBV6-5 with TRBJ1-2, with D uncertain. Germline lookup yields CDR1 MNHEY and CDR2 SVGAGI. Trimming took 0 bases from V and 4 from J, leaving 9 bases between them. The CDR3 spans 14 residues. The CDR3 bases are TGTGCCAGCAGTTACTCGATAGGCGGCTATGGCTACACCTTC. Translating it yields CASSYSIGGYGYTF.